The 18 T cell receptor beta chains reported below all come from one sample, sequenced in a study of blood T cell repertoires in COVID-19. TCRdb keeps only in-frame clones here, not all; method: immunoSEQ multiplex PCR. The data show 150,000 to 200,000 clones, with about 89% seen just once and 2% to 3% held by the top ten. Source material: peripheral blood. These receptors all come from a man aged 35-49 years with active or convalescent COVID-19.

The rearrangement joins TRBV28 to TRBJ1-2; D is unresolved. Trimming pared 2 bases from V and 2 bases from J, leaving 6 bases between. The germline gives CDR1 MDHEN, CDR2 SYDVKM. The CDR3 totals 13 residues. The CDR3 region is CASSLTNNYGYTF. DNA for the CDR3: TGTGCCAGCAGTTTAACAAACAACTATGGCTACACCTTC.

The chain employs TRBV2 and TRBJ1-1, with 8 bases matching TRBD1. The CDR3 is 12 amino acids. Looked up from germline, CDR1 is SNHLY and CDR2 is FYNNEI. J was trimmed by 9 bases and V by 6 bases; bases with no gene match: 6. CDR3 sequence (DNA): TGTGCCAGCAGCCTCGACAGGGGACAAGCTTTCTTT. As protein: CASSLDRGQAFF.

The chain recombines TRBV5-5 with TRBJ1-1, with D possibly matching TRBD1 (5 bases). Per the germline V gene, CDR1 is SGHKS and CDR2 is YYEKEE (reference sequence). This CDR3 is built from 15 residues. V was shortened by 3 bases and J by 4 bases, with 16 bases between the two germline ends. For the CDR3, the DNA is TGTGCCAGCAGCTCTACGGGGGTTCGGGGCACTGAAGCTTTCTTT. Its translation is CASSSTGVRGTEAFF.

The rearrangement links TRBV9 to TRBJ2-2; TRBD1 might be the D (5 bases). This CDR3 is built from 14 residues. V was trimmed by 4 bases and J by 7 bases, leaving 14 bases between them. The germline V gene encodes CDR1 SGDLS and CDR2 YYNGEE. The CDR3 region has the DNA TGTGCCAGCAGCTTAGACAGTTTTAGCGGGGAGCTGTTTTTT. This translates into CASSLDSFSGELFF.

V and J are TRBV4-1 and TRBJ1-3; 7 bases align to TRBD1. V lost 2 bases and J lost 0; bases outside the gene matches: 7. The CDR3 extends over 17 amino acids. CDR1 is MGHRA and CDR2 is YSYEKL in the germline V gene. The CDR3 region has the DNA TGCGCCAGCAGCCAACAGGCGGGACAGATCTCTGGAAACACCATATATTTT. Protein: CASSQQAGQISGNTIYF.

V is TRBV7-8 and J is TRBJ1-5, with a possible D match to TRBD1 (5 bases). Trimming pared 1 base from V and 5 bases from J, leaving 12 bases between. This CDR3 contains 15 residues. Germline lookup yields CDR1 SGHVS and CDR2 FQNEAQ. The CDR3: CASSLGDSLYQPQHF. CDR3 nucleotide sequence: TGTGCCAGCAGCTTAGGAGACAGCCTATATCAGCCCCAGCATTTT.

V gene TRBV6-2 or TRBV6-3 combines with J gene TRBJ1-5; no reliable D call. V lost 6 bases, J lost 4 bases, and 13 bases lay in between. The CDR3 is 14 amino acids. Germline V gene lookup returns CDR1 MNHEY and CDR2 SVGEGT. The CDR3 DNA reads as TGTGCCAGCAGCTTGCCCCAGAGGAATCAGCCCCAGCATTTT. Translated, it gives CASSLPQRNQPQHF.

This clone was recorded only once. The chain carries TRBV19 and TRBJ1-4; the match to TRBD1 covers 7 bases. V shed 5 bases and J 2 bases; nucleotides not matched to a gene: 11. Germline-derived CDR1 and CDR2 are LNHDA and SQIVND (reference sequence). This CDR3 contains 17 residues. DNA of the CDR3: TGTGCCAGTAGTGTGACAGGGATGCGCGGTACTAATGAAAAACTGTTTTTT. It encodes CASSVTGMRGTNEKLFF.

V usage is TRBV7-3 and J usage is TRBJ1-6; D is undetermined. Trimming stripped 1 base from V and 7 bases from J, with 14 bases between. CDR1 is SGHTA and CDR2 is FQGTGA in the germline V gene. The CDR3 is 16 residues long. The CDR3 is CASSLSSSGTNSPLHF. The CDR3 DNA follows: TGTGCCAGCAGCTTAAGCAGCTCAGGAACCAATTCACCCCTCCACTTT.

The V and J genes are TRBV7-2 and TRBJ1-5; D remains unclear. CDR1 and CDR2 (germline): SGHTA, FQGNSA. The CDR3 has 13 residues. Trimming shortened V by 1 base and J by 4 bases, and 5 bases separated the two germline ends. For the CDR3, the DNA is TGTGCCAGCAGCTTAGGTAAAAATCAGCCCCAGCATTTT. Encoded protein: CASSLGKNQPQHF.

The J gene is TRBJ2-5, the V gene TRBV6-5; 7 bases are a match to TRBD2. The V gene end was trimmed by 2 bases and the J gene end by 5 bases; junction bases not matched to a gene: 8. This CDR3 is built from 15 residues. Looked up from germline, CDR1 is MNHEY and CDR2 is SVGAGI. CDR3 sequence reads: CASSYHSGVRETQYF. The CDR3 DNA is TGTGCCAGCAGTTACCACAGCGGGGTCAGGGAGACCCAGTACTTC.

This clone has just a few counts. The chain uses TRBV7-2 and TRBJ2-5; 8 positions agree with TRBD2. In germline, CDR1 is SGHTA, CDR2 FQGNSA. CDR3 length equals 17 residues. With 1 base clipped from V and 5 bases from J, the junction kept 12 bases outside the gene matches. CDR3 DNA: TGTGCCAGCAGCTTAGATAGGGTTGGGACTAGACGGGAGACCCAGTACTTC. Translated: CASSLDRVGTRRETQYF.

The rearrangement uses TRBV29-1 and TRBJ1-1; D possibly corresponds to TRBD1 (5 bases). The germline V gene encodes CDR1 SQVTM and CDR2 ANQGSEA. V was cut by 6 bases and J by 4 bases, with 15 bases left in between. There are 13 residues in the CDR3. CDR3 sequence (DNA): TGCAGCGTGGCACAGGTCTCCGGCACTGAAGCTTTCTTT. Protein: CSVAQVSGTEAFF.

The genes are TRBV15 and TRBJ1-4; unclear D gene. The CDR3 is 15 amino acids. CDR1 LNHNV and CDR2 YYDKDF come from the germline V gene (reference sequence). Trimming removed 0 bases from V and 3 bases from J, with 8 bases in between. The CDR3 here is CATSRDREPNEKLFF. DNA for the CDR3: TGTGCCACCAGCAGAGATCGGGAGCCTAATGAAAAACTGTTTTTT. Full variable domain (rest looked up from reference TRBV15 and TRBJ1-4): DAMVIQNPRYQVTQFGKPVTLSCSQTLNHNVMYWYQQKSSQAPKLLFHYYDKDFNNEADTPDNFQSRRPNTSFCFLDIRSPGLGDTAMYLCATSRDREPNEKLFFGSGTQLSVL.

The chain couples TRBV19 to TRBJ1-1; TRBD1 agrees at 10 bases. The CDR3 runs 16 residues. Germline values: CDR1 LNHDA, CDR2 SQIVND (reference sequence). The V segment lost 10 bases and the J segment 0 bases; nucleotides outside the gene matches: 11. CDR3 protein: CATWDPGQGMNTEAFF. The CDR3 DNA sequence: TGTGCCACCTGGGACCCGGGACAGGGGATGAACACTGAAGCTTTCTTT.

J is TRBJ2-7 and V is TRBV7-9, with D possibly TRBD1 on 6 matching bases. The CDR3 consists of 16 residues. The V end was cut by 3 bases, the J end by 3 bases, with 18 bases between. The germline CDR1 and CDR2 sequences are SEHNR and FQNEAQ (reference sequence). In nucleotides, the CDR3 is TGTGCCAGCAGCTTTCAACCCCCCGGGACATTCTACGAGCAGTACTTC. Translation gives CASSFQPPGTFYEQYF. Complete variable domain (other parts from reference TRBV7-9 and TRBJ2-7): DTGVSQNPRHKITKRGQNVTFRCDPISEHNRLYWYRQTLGQGPEFLTYFQNEAQLEKSRLLSDRFSAERPKGSFSTLEIQRTEQGDSAMYLCASSFQPPGTFYEQYFGPGTRLTVT.

V is TRBV30 and J is TRBJ2-5, with D maybe TRBD1 (6 bases). V gave up 6 bases and J gave up 1 base, with 12 bases separating them. The CDR3 spans 13 residues. Germline assignment: CDR1 GTSNPN and CDR2 SVGIG (reference sequence). In nucleotides, the CDR3 is TGTGCCTGTAACCGGGACATCCAAGAGACCCAGTACTTC. Translated, it gives CACNRDIQETQYF. The full variable domain, completed using reference TRBV30 and TRBJ2-5, is SQTIHQWPATLVQPVGSPLSLECTVEGTSNPNLYWYRQAAGRGLQLLFYSVGIGQISSEVPQNLSASRPQDRQFILSSKKLLLSDSGFYLCACNRDIQETQYFGPGTRLLVL.

V is TRBV5-1 and J is TRBJ2-6; maybe TRBD2 (6 bases). Germline loops: CDR1 SGHRS, CDR2 YFSETQ. V was trimmed by 4 bases and J by 0 bases, leaving 8 bases between them. The CDR3 is 15 amino acids. The CDR3 coding sequence is TGCGCCAGCAGCCCCGGGAGCTCTGGGGCCAACGTCCTGACTTTC. Residues: CASSPGSSGANVLTF.